Listed here is a single T cell receptor (beta chain). What it binds is not known. The data were taken from a study of T cell responses to AZD1222 COVID-19 vaccine. Sequencing was performed with immunoSEQ multiplex PCR; in TCRdb, only in-frame clones are kept and a portion is missing. The sample contains roughly 170,000 clones, around 88% of which appear only once. Findings of the study overall: The peak T cell response came first, and repertoires were sampled only after it.

The ends were cut back, 3 bases at V and 0 bases at J, with 21 bases in the middle. The CDR3 spans 17 residues. Per the germline V gene, CDR1 is GTSNPN and CDR2 is SVGIG (reference sequence). Sequencing used peripheral blood, obtained on day 0 of AZD1222 vaccination. This TCR was sampled from an adult in good health. The chain joins TRBV30 to TRBJ2-7; D is tentatively TRBD1 or TRBD2 (5 bases each). The CDR3 nucleotides read TGTGCCTGGAGGTTTCTCGGGACGGCAGCGAACTCCTACGAGCAGTACTTC. Translation gives CAWRFLGTAANSYEQYF. Supplemented by reference TRBV30 and TRBJ2-7, the full variable domain reads SQTIHQWPATLVQPVGSPLSLECTVEGTSNPNLYWYRQAAGRGLQLLFYSVGIGQISSEVPQNLSASRPQDRQFILSSKKLLLSDSGFYLCAWRFLGTAANSYEQYFGPGTRLTVT.